Listed here are 4 T cell receptor beta chains from one sample, sequenced in a study of blood T cell repertoires in COVID-19. Assay: immunoSEQ multiplex PCR; the TCRdb copy retains only in-frame clones and omits some. This table has some 170,000 clones, 75% to 80% appearing once. Source material: peripheral blood. The receptor source for this set is a woman between 70 and 85 years old with acute or convalescent COVID-19.

The V gene is TRBV25-1, the J gene TRBJ1-2, with D unclear. Germline CDR1 reads MGHDK; CDR2 reads SYGVNS. V lost 1 base and J lost 3, with 15 bases in between. The CDR3 loop spans 16 amino acids. CDR3 coding DNA: TGTGCCAGCAGTGAATTCCCTGCGGGGAATTACTATGGCTACACCTTC. As protein: CASSEFPAGNYYGYTF.

This clone was seen a few times. The chain links TRBV2 to TRBJ1-6; D is uncertain. There are 12 residues in the CDR3. V shed 11 bases and J shed 4 bases, with 9 bases lying between them. Germline assignment: CDR1 SNHLY and CDR2 FYNNEI. The CDR3 reads CAASRYNSPLHF. DNA of the CDR3: TGTGCCGCCTCTAGATATAATTCACCCCTCCACTTT.

This rearrangement joins TRBV5-1 to TRBJ2-5; 8 bases agree with TRBD1. Trimming removed 4 bases from V and 5 bases from J; junction bases left unmatched: 10. Looked up from germline, CDR1 is SGHRS and CDR2 is YFSETQ. The CDR3 consists of 15 residues. The CDR3 region is CASSVQGQGRETQYF. In nucleotides, the CDR3 is TGCGCCAGCAGCGTACAAGGACAGGGTAGGGAGACCCAGTACTTC.

The chain couples TRBV5-1 to TRBJ2-5, with D maybe TRBD1 (5 bases). The length of the CDR3 is 15 residues. Between the trimmed V and J ends, which lost 1 base and 0 bases, there was a span of 10 bases. Germline CDR1 is SGHRS and CDR2 is YFSETQ. The CDR3 nucleotides are TGCGCCAGCAGCTTGACAGGCACTTACCAAGAGACCCAGTACTTC. It yields the protein CASSLTGTYQETQYF. Drawing the rest from reference TRBV5-1 and TRBJ2-5, the complete variable domain is KAGVTQTPRYLIKTRGQQVTLSCSPISGHRSVSWYQQTPGQGLQFLFEYFSETQRNKGNFPGRFSGRQFSNSRSEMNVSTLELGDSALYLCASSLTGTYQETQYFGPGTRLLVL.